Presented here are 17 T cell receptor beta chains from one specimen sequenced in a study of beta chain features in type 1 diabetes. Sequencing targeted expressed TCRB transcripts, as all isolated RNA had been reverse transcribed. Sequencing used immunoSEQ multiplex PCR; TCRdb keeps in-frame clones, though not all of them. The sample lists approximately 120,000 clones, 40% seen once, with over 0.065% in the top ten. The sample comprised stem cell memory CD4+ T cells from blood. Source of these receptors: a woman under 30 in good health.

The chain employs TRBV18 and TRBJ2-3; 8 positions match TRBD1. The CDR3 loop spans 14 amino acids. Germline V gives CDR1 KGHSH, CDR2 LQKENI. V shed 5 bases, J shed 4 bases, and the junction held 5 bases outside the gene matches. The CDR3 here is CASSATGVADTQYF. The CDR3 DNA sequence: TGTGCCAGCTCAGCGACAGGGGTCGCAGATACGCAGTATTTT.

As for this clone: The junction shows a germline mismatch at one end, possibly a read error. The rearrangement joins TRBV5-4 to TRBJ2-7, with 8 positions matching TRBD2. Germline CDR1 is SGHNT and CDR2 is YYREEE (reference sequence). The CDR3 extends over 11 amino acids. CDR3 DNA: TGTGCCAGCAGCTTCCCGGGGGGGGAGGACTTC. It is translated as CASSFPGGEDF.

This chain links TRBV7-9 with TRBJ1-2, with D unresolved. The length of the CDR3 is 18 residues. Germline loops: CDR1 SEHNR, CDR2 FQNEAQ (reference sequence). V lost 2 bases and J lost 3, with 22 bases in between. CDR3 protein: CASSLRSTGIRTYYGYTF. The CDR3 DNA reads as TGTGCCAGCAGCTTACGATCCACCGGGATCCGTACTTACTATGGCTACACCTTC.

The chain is built from TRBV5-1 and TRBJ2-5; 11 bases line up with TRBD1. CDR3 length: 16 residues. The germline CDR1 and CDR2 sequences are SGHRS and YFSETQ. V was pared by 4 bases and J by 5 bases, with 10 bases of the junction left unmatched. Written as DNA, the CDR3 is TGCGCCAGCAGCCTGAACCATGGACAGGGGGCCGAGACCCAGTACTTC. Its translation: CASSLNHGQGAETQYF.

CDR3 in amino acids: CASSLEAGTTYEQYF. In DNA form, the CDR3 reads TGTGCCAGCAGCTTAGAGGCGGGCACAACCTACGAGCAGTACTTC. This sequence joins TRBV11-2 and TRBJ2-7, with D perhaps matching TRBD2 (5 bases). Between the trimmed V and J ends, which lost 0 bases and 2 bases, there was a span of 11 bases. Germline assignment: CDR1 SGHAT and CDR2 FQNNGV. The CDR3 length is 15 residues.

The chain employs TRBV5-1 and TRBJ2-5; the match to TRBD2 covers 9 bases. The CDR3 sequence is 16 residues long. After removal of 2 bases from V and 1 base from J, the junction contained 6 bases not matched to a gene. Germline lookup yields CDR1 SGHRS and CDR2 YFSETQ. CDR3 amino acids: CASSFQSLAGQETQYF. The CDR3 nucleotides are TGCGCCAGCAGCTTCCAGTCACTAGCGGGCCAAGAGACCCAGTACTTC.

This clone was seen more than once but under ten times. This chain joins TRBV11-2 and TRBJ2-7; TRBD2 agrees at 13 bases. Unmatched junction bases numbered 6, after V lost 5 bases and J lost 2 bases. CDR1 is SGHAT, CDR2 FQNNGV, per germline. The CDR3 runs 16 residues. CDR3 in amino acids: CASSAGLAGAPYEQYF. The CDR3, as DNA: TGTGCCAGCAGCGCAGGACTAGCGGGAGCCCCCTACGAGCAGTACTTC.

The gene calls are TRBV11-2 and TRBJ1-4, with D unresolved. The CDR3 is 12 amino acids. Trimming took off 3 bases at V and 8 bases at J, with 7 bases between the two ends. The germline CDR1 and CDR2 sequences are SGHAT and FQNNGV. The CDR3 sequence: CASSFGVEKLFF. The CDR3 DNA follows: TGTGCCAGCAGCTTCGGGGTGGAAAAACTGTTTTTT.

The rearrangement links TRBV7-2 to TRBJ2-5, with a tentative D call TRBD2 (7 bases). The V gene's germline CDR1 is SGHTA and CDR2 FQGNSA. The CDR3 loop spans 15 amino acids. V was clipped by 1 base and J by 5 bases, with 14 bases between them. CDR3 DNA: TGTGCCAGCAGCTTAGTTCGGGGGGCGAGGGAGACCCAGTACTTC. Protein: CASSLVRGARETQYF.

This clone has just a few counts. The chain carries TRBV18 and TRBJ1-1, with 9 bases lining up with TRBD1. With 5 bases clipped from V and 7 bases from J, the junction kept 8 bases outside the gene matches. The germline V gene encodes CDR1 KGHSH and CDR2 LQKENI. This CDR3 region has 14 residues. CDR3 loop: CASSTGQGTGEAFF. The CDR3, as DNA: TGTGCCAGCTCAACGGGACAGGGAACGGGTGAAGCTTTCTTT.

This clone turned up a few times. The chain links TRBV11-3 to TRBJ2-1; TRBD2 matches 8 bases. Germline V gene sequence: CDR1 SGHNT, CDR2 YENEEA. V trimming: 5 bases; J trimming: 7 bases; junction bases outside the gene matches: 10. The CDR3 length is 15 residues. The CDR3 is CASSTFSGAGNEQFF. The CDR3 coding sequence is TGTGCCAGCAGCACCTTTAGCGGGGCGGGGAATGAGCAGTTCTTC.

This clone was seen only a few times. The V call is TRBV7-9, the J call TRBJ1-2; TRBD1 matches 10 bases. Germline values: CDR1 SEHNR, CDR2 FQNEAQ (reference sequence). Trimming removed 2 bases from V and 8 bases from J; junction bases left unmatched: 5. The CDR3 has 14 residues. The CDR3 spells CASSLFGTGEGYTF. In DNA, the CDR3 is TGTGCCAGCAGCTTATTTGGGACAGGGGAAGGCTACACCTTC.

This clone has ten or more counts. Different DNA sequences within this sample yield the same CDR3. The chain joins TRBV7-3 to TRBJ2-7, with D perhaps matching TRBD1 (6 bases). The V gene lost 2 bases and the J gene lost 4 bases, with 9 bases spanning the gap. The CDR3 has 13 amino acids. CDR1 is SGHTA and CDR2 is FQGTGA in the germline V gene. CDR3 region: CASSLGGGYEQYF. Written as DNA, the CDR3 is TGTGCCAGCAGCTTAGGGGGCGGATACGAGCAGTACTTC.

J is TRBJ1-6 and V is TRBV7-6, with unresolved D. Trimming pared 0 bases from V and 8 bases from J, leaving 5 bases between. CDR1 SGHVS and CDR2 FNYEAQ come from the germline V gene. CDR3 length: 13 residues. This CDR3 is CASSLASYSPLHF. CDR3 nucleotides: TGTGCCAGCAGCTTAGCGAGTTATTCACCCCTCCACTTT.

The chain carries TRBV18 and TRBJ2-1; 9 bases align to TRBD2. Germline CDR1 KGHSH, CDR2 LQKENI. This CDR3 is built from 16 residues. Trimming took 2 bases from V and 8 from J; bases not matched to a gene: 10. The CDR3 loop is CASSPYSGSLIYEQFF. CDR3 in DNA: TGTGCCAGCTCACCATATAGCGGGAGCTTAATCTATGAGCAGTTCTTC.

This clone occurred a few times. V usage is TRBV4-3 and J usage is TRBJ2-7; 8 nucleotides agree with TRBD2. Germline V CDR1 and CDR2: LGHNA, YSLEER. The CDR3 is 16 amino acids. J was trimmed by 0 bases and V by 1 base; bases with no gene match: 5. The CDR3 sequence: CASSQVPGTSSYEQYF. For the CDR3, the DNA is TGCGCCAGCAGCCAAGTTCCCGGGACTAGCTCCTACGAGCAGTACTTC.

This chain connects TRBV5-4 to TRBJ1-2, with TRBD1 matching over 9 bases. The CDR3 length is 15 residues. With 4 bases clipped from V and 6 bases from J, the junction kept 10 bases outside the gene matches. Germline V gene sequence: CDR1 SGHNT, CDR2 YYREEE (reference sequence). The CDR3 reads CASSRADRGGDGYTF. The CDR3 coding sequence is TGTGCCAGCAGCCGGGCGGACAGGGGTGGCGATGGCTACACCTTC.